The 29 T cell receptor beta chains listed next were all sequenced from one sample in a study of tumor and adjacent non-tumor tissue in lung cancer (dated by TCRdb to between 2017 and 2018). RNA was isolated from bulk, unsorted tissue, and RNA quality was assessed with a NanoDrop ND-1000 and an Agilent 2100. The library was generated by multiplex PCR. The sequencing machine was an Illumina HiSeq 2500. TCRbeta libraries were constructed through three rounds of nested PCR with primers (Table S4) according to protocols adapted from ARM-PCR. TCRdb reprocessed the public reads (quality trimming at Q25 with fastp, clone calling with MiXCR) and kept in-frame beta chains. For every CDR3 protein sequence, its rows merge into one entry that carries the most common genes and DNA. The sample has 100,000 to 120,000 distinct CDR3 sequences on record, about 80% of them singletons. Clones ranked in the top ten supply approximately 24% of the sample.

Sequencing was done on a sample of lung tumor tissue. All receptors derive from a man aged 65 to 79 with non-small cell lung cancer.

About this clonotype itself: An end of the junction does not agree with germline; a read error may underlie this. The genes are TRBV6-1 and TRBJ1-2; tentative D call: TRBD1 (6 bases). Germline V gene data show CDR1 as MNHNS and CDR2 as SASEGT. CDR3 length: 15 amino acids. The chain's CDR3 is CASSLWDKSNYGYTF. As DNA, the CDR3 is TGTGCCAGCAGCCTGTGGGACAAGTCTAATTATGGCTACACCTTC.

The chain links TRBV29-1 to TRBJ2-7; perhaps TRBD2 as D (6 bases). The V end lost 2 bases, the J end lost 3 bases, and 14 bases lay between the germline ends. The germline CDR1 and CDR2 sequences are SQVTM and ANQGSEA. This CDR3 spans 14 amino acids. The CDR3 sequence is CSVESAGPNYEQYF. CDR3 DNA: TGCAGCGTTGAAAGTGCGGGACCGAACTACGAGCAGTACTTC.

Regarding this clonotype: The junction differs from germline at one of its ends, possibly a read error. The chain uses TRBV4-1 and TRBJ1-4; D is possibly TRBD1 (6 bases). The CDR3 loop spans 15 amino acids. In germline, CDR1 is MGHRA, CDR2 YSYEKL. The CDR3 nucleotides are TGCGCCAGCAGACGGGACAAAATAACTAGTGAAAAACTGTTTTTT. Amino acids: CASRRDKITSEKLFF.

This clonotype was observed a single time. An end of the junction differs from the germline gene, which may be a read error. The chain combines TRBV6-1 with TRBJ2-1; D ambiguous. Germline V lookup: CDR1 MNHNS, CDR2 SASEGT. The CDR3 runs to 13 residues. CDR3 residues: CASDVWVKNEQFF. The CDR3 coding sequence is TGTGCCAGCGATGTCTGGGTAAAGAATGAGCAATTCTTC.

To note about this clonotype: A junction boundary mismatches the germline segment, possibly from a read error. This sequence joins TRBV19 and TRBJ1-1; TRBD1 is a possible D gene (6 bases). The CDR3 has 16 residues. Germline CDR1 LNHDA, CDR2 SQIVND (reference sequence). The CDR3: CASSLPDGGRGTEAFF. CDR3 bases: TGTGCCAGTAGTCTCCCGGACGGGGGGCGAGGCACTGAAGCCTTCTTT.

Worth noting for this clonotype: At one boundary the junction diverges from the germline segment, which might be a read error. The chain combines TRBV6-1 with TRBJ1-1; weak D call: TRBD1 (6 bases). There are 15 residues in the CDR3. Germline CDR1 MNHNS, CDR2 SASEGT. CDR3 region: CASTQWGHDRSEAFF. The CDR3 DNA follows: TGTGCTAGCACCCAATGGGGACATGATCGTTCTGAAGCTTTCTTT.

This clonotype has at least ten counts. This chain connects TRBV5-1 to TRBJ2-3; the D call may be TRBD1 or TRBD2 (6 bases each). The V gene lost 3 bases and the J gene lost 7 bases, with 12 bases spanning the gap. CDR3 size: 13 residues. Germline V gene data show CDR1 as SGHRS and CDR2 as YFSETQ. CDR3 amino acids: CASSSEGGNTQYF. As DNA, the CDR3 is TGCGCCAGCAGCTCCGAAGGGGGGAATACGCAGTATTTT. Looking up the rest from reference TRBV5-1 and TRBJ2-3 gives the full variable domain: KAGVTQTPRYLIKTRGQQVTLSCSPISGHRSVSWYQQTPGQGLQFLFEYFSETQRNKGNFPGRFSGRQFSNSRSEMNVSTLELGDSALYLCASSSEGGNTQYFGPGTRLTVL.

The chain has TRBV5-6 and TRBJ1-2, with TRBD1 matching over 7 bases. The CDR3 is 15 amino acids. The germline V gene has CDR1 SGHDT and CDR2 YYEEEE. J lost 5 bases, V lost 2 bases, and 9 bases had no gene match. For the CDR3, the DNA is TGTGCCAGCAGCTTAGGACAGGACAAGCAGTATGGCTACACCTTC. It codes for CASSLGQDKQYGYTF.

Note on this clonotype: At one boundary the junction diverges from the germline segment, which might be a read error. The J gene is TRBJ1-3, the V gene TRBV11-2; no reliable D call. Per the germline V gene, CDR1 is SGHAT and CDR2 is FQNNGV. The CDR3 has 15 amino acids. The CDR3 sequence is CANSHTWTPGNIICF. The DNA of the CDR3 is TGTGCCAACAGCCACACCTGGACCCCTGGAAACATCATATGTTTT.

The J gene is TRBJ1-4, the V gene TRBV10-3; D is undetermined. The CDR3 spans 11 residues. Germline V gene sequence: CDR1 ENHRY, CDR2 SYGVKD. CDR3 sequence (DNA): TGTATCATCAGTGAAGGGGAAAAACTGTTTTTT. Translated, it gives CIISEGEKLFF.

CDR3 nucleotides: TGCGCCAGCAGGCCCGGGACAGTGCAAGAATACGAGCAGTACTTC. Protein product: CASRPGTVQEYEQYF. J is TRBJ2-7 and V is TRBV10-2, with TRBD1 identical over 7 bases. The V gene's germline CDR1 is WSHSY and CDR2 SAAADI. V was clipped by 6 bases and J by 4 bases; unmatched bases: 12. The CDR3 covers 15 residues.

Comment on this clonotype: No conserved phenylalanine or tryptophan ends this CDR3, so it is likely a read error. This rearrangement joins TRBV28 to TRBJ1-5; D ambiguous. CDR3 length: 15 amino acids. Trimming removed 9 bases from V and 2 bases from J, with 17 bases in between. Germline V CDR1 and CDR2: MDHEN, SYDVKM. CDR3 in DNA: TGTGCCAGTAGTCCCTCGACGGACGGCAATCAGCCCCAGCATTGT. It translates to CASSPSTDGNQPQHC.

This chain connects TRBV11-1 to TRBJ2-7; TRBD1 or TRBD2 may be the D gene (5 bases each). V shed 7 bases and J shed 2 bases, with 15 bases lying between them. The CDR3 has 14 residues. CDR1 is SGHAT, CDR2 FQDESV, per germline (reference sequence). In nucleotides, the CDR3 is TGTGCCAGCACTTCCAGGGAGACGACCTACGAGCAGTACTTC. This encodes CASTSRETTYEQYF.

The chain combines TRBV5-6 with TRBJ2-1; weak D call: TRBD1 (6 bases). Germline V gene data show CDR1 as SGHDT and CDR2 as YYEEEE. The CDR3 contains 16 residues. The V end lost 6 bases, the J end lost 15 bases, and 31 bases lay between the germline ends. The CDR3 nucleotides read TGTGCCAGCAATTCCGGTAGGGGGAACTCCTACAATGAACTGTTCTTC. Protein: CASNSGRGNSYNELFF.

A word on this clonotype: Mismatch with germline at one junction end may stem from a read error. This chain connects TRBV11-2 to TRBJ1-4; D is perhaps TRBD1 (6 bases). This CDR3 spans 15 amino acids. Germline-derived CDR1 and CDR2 are SGHAT and FQNNGV. CDR3 protein: CAISRSGTSNERLLF. CDR3 coding DNA: TGTGCCATCAGCAGAAGTGGGACAAGTAATGAAAGACTGCTTTTT.

This clonotype was observed many times. The CDR3 protein is CASSEAGGRQPQHF. CDR3 coding DNA: TGTGCCAGCAGTGAAGCAGGGGGCCGGCAGCCCCAGCATTTT. The rearrangement links TRBV6-1 to TRBJ1-5; 7 bases match TRBD1. J gave up 7 bases and V 0 bases, and 3 bases lay outside the gene matches. CDR3 size: 14 residues. The V gene's germline CDR1 is MNHNS and CDR2 SASEGT.

There are many counts of this clonotype. The chain joins TRBV6-6 to TRBJ2-7; 10 bases map to TRBD2. The germline V gene has CDR1 MNHNY and CDR2 SVGAGI (reference sequence). The CDR3 sequence is 15 residues long. Unmatched junction bases numbered 12, after V lost 8 bases and J lost 5 bases. CDR3 DNA: TGTGCCAGCTCTACCCCTAGCGGGAGTTTTGACGAGCAGTACTTC. Its protein is CASSTPSGSFDEQYF.

Remarks on this clonotype: A junction boundary mismatches the germline segment, possibly from a read error. CDR3: CSVEFYWTSEGKQKTQYF. CDR3 sequence (DNA): TGCAGCGTTGAATTCTATTGGACTAGCGAGGGGAAACAAAAGACACAGTACTTC. The chain is built from TRBV29-1 and TRBJ2-5; 9 nucleotides agree with TRBD2. The germline CDR1 and CDR2 sequences are SQVTM and ANQGSEA. The CDR3 totals 18 residues.

About this clonotype: Given a much more abundant clone one base away, this may be a read error. The CDR3 bases are TGCAGTGCTAGAGATCAAGGCCTACAAGAGACCCAGAACTTC. Translated: CSARDQGLQETQNF. This chain links TRBV20-1 with TRBJ2-5; D is unresolved. Germline CDR1 DFQATT, CDR2 SNEGSKA (reference sequence). The CDR3 covers 14 residues.

The table lists this clonotype with a count of one. Since the CDR3 does not end with the conserved phenylalanine or tryptophan, this likely comes from a read error. This sequence joins TRBV11-2 and TRBJ1-2, with TRBD1 as a possible D gene (6 bases). The CDR3 runs 13 residues. Germline V lookup: CDR1 SGHAT, CDR2 FQNNGV. Deletions cut 4 bases from V and 7 bases from J, with 13 bases between. CDR3 loop: CASSSDRRGGYTS. CDR3 coding DNA: TGTGCCAGCAGCTCAGACAGGAGGGGTGGCTACACCTCC.

A word on this clonotype: One end of the junction fails to match germline, which may point to a read error. The V gene is TRBV11-3, the J gene TRBJ2-1, with 14 bases identical to TRBD2. CDR1 and CDR2 (germline): SGHNT, YENEEA. The CDR3 has 17 residues. In nucleotides, the CDR3 is TGTGCCAGCAGCCTCATAGGGACTAGCGGGGGTTACAGTGAGCAGTTCTTC. This gives the protein CASSLIGTSGGYSEQFF. Full variable domain (outside the CDR3, taken from reference TRBV11-3 and TRBJ2-1): EAGVVQSPRYKIIEKKQPVAFWCNPISGHNTLYWYLQNLGQGPELLIRYENEEAVDDSQLPKDRFSAERLKGVDSTLKIQPAELGDSAVYLCASSLIGTSGGYSEQFFGPGTRLTVL.

The count of this clonotype is one. One end of the junction is discordant with germline, which a read error may explain. V usage is TRBV7-3 and J usage is TRBJ2-2, with 8 bases fitting TRBD1. The germline V gene has CDR1 SGHTA and CDR2 FQGTGA. The CDR3 is 14 amino acids. The CDR3 region is CASSSQGDTGKLFF. The CDR3 DNA follows: TGTGCCAGCAGCTCACAGGGGGACACCGGGAAGCTGTTTTTT.

The rearrangement joins TRBV7-9 to TRBJ2-1, with TRBD1 as a possible D gene (5 bases). Trimming left V 1 base short and J 9 bases short, with 13 bases between. Per germline, CDR1 SEHNR and CDR2 FQNEAQ (reference sequence). The length of the CDR3 is 14 residues. CDR3 in DNA: TGTGCCAGCAGCTTAGGAGACAGCTACGGTGAGCAGTTCTTC. Translating gives CASSLGDSYGEQFF.

Remarks on this clonotype: A junction boundary mismatches the germline segment, possibly from a read error. The rearrangement joins TRBV28 to TRBJ2-2; maybe TRBD1 (6 bases). The germline CDR1 and CDR2 sequences are MDHEN and SYDVKM. The CDR3 extends over 15 amino acids. In DNA, the CDR3 is TGTGCCAGCAGAAGACCGGGACAAGGGACCGCGGAGCTGTTTTTT. Its protein product is CASRRPGQGTAELFF.

About this clonotype itself: The junction departs from germline at one end; a sequencing error may be responsible. The J gene is TRBJ2-3, the V gene TRBV6-5; TRBD2 is a possible D gene (5 bases). Germline CDR1 is MNHEY and CDR2 is SVGAGI. The CDR3 spans 16 residues. CDR3 bases: TGTCCCAGCAGTTACTCGATAGGGCCGGGAACAGATACGCAGTATTTT. Translating gives CPSSYSIGPGTDTQYF.

This rearrangement joins TRBV10-1 to TRBJ2-7; D might be TRBD1 or TRBD2, each matching 5 bases. This CDR3 contains 14 residues. The germline gives CDR1 WNHNN, CDR2 SYGVQD (reference sequence). Trimming left V 9 bases short and J 3 bases short, with 18 bases between. The CDR3 DNA reads TGCGCCAGTAGTCCCGGGACGACACTCTACGAGCAGTACTTC. It translates to CASSPGTTLYEQYF.

About this clonotype itself: It is likely a read error, because the conserved phenylalanine at the end of the CDR3 is missing. The DNA is omitted, as the CDR3 cannot be located on it reliably, and the CDR3 follows TCRdb's listing. V gene TRBV28 combines with J gene TRBJ2-3; the table names TRBD2, a call not compared with the DNA. With termini counted, the CDR3 has 16 amino acids. Germline V CDR1 and CDR2: MDHEN, SYDVKM. CDR3 sequence reads: CASSFSSGIGTDTHYY.

In the case of this clonotype: One end of the junction varies from germline; a read error may be responsible. This sequence joins TRBV12-3 or TRBV12-4 and TRBJ1-2; D is ambiguous. The CDR3 extends over 15 amino acids. Here the CDR3 reads CASSLLRGFGYSYIF. CDR3 nucleotides: TGTGCCAGCAGTTTATTGAGAGGGTTTGGCTATAGCTACATCTTC.

The chain uses TRBV12-3 or TRBV12-4 and TRBJ2-5; D is unclear. V dropped 3 bases and J dropped 4 bases, with 9 bases sitting between them. The CDR3 spans 13 residues. CDR3 coding DNA: TGTGCCAGCAGTTTTATCAGGTCAGAGACCCAGTACTTC. Translation gives CASSFIRSETQYF.